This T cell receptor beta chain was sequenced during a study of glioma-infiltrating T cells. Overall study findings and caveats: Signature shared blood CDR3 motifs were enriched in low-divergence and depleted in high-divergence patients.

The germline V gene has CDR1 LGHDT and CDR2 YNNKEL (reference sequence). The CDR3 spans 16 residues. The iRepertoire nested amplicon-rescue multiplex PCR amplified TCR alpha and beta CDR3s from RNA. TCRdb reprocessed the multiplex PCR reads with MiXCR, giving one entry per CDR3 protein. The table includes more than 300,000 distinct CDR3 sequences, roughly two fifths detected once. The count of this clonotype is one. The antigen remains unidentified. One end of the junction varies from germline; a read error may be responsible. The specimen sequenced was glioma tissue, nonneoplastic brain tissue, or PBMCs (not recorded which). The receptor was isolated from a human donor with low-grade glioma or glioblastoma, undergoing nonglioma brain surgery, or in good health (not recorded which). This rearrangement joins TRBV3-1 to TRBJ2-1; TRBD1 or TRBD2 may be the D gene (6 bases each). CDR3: CASSPRSGEAQSKQCF. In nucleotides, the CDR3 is TGTGCCAGCAGCCCCCGATCAGGGGAGGCCCAATCGAAGCAGTGCTTC.